What follows are 24 T cell receptor beta chains derived from one specimen sequenced in a study of blood T cells in healthy people across ages. Alongside a J-beta primer mix, a sample-barcoded 5' primer served in a second PCR lasting about 6 to 12 cycles. One entry per CDR3 protein results from TCRdb running MiXCR on the 5' RACE reads. The data show roughly 800,000 distinct CDR3 sequences, around half seen once. Sequenced input: blood. These TCRs come from an elderly man in good health.

CDR3: CASSPLGNNEQFF. Written as DNA, the CDR3 is TGTGCCAGCAGTCCCCTTGGGAACAATGAGCAGTTCTTC. The genes are TRBV14 and TRBJ2-1; D gene ambiguous. Germline-derived CDR1 and CDR2 are SGHDN and FVKESK. The CDR3 consists of 13 residues. Trimming left V 6 bases short and J 5 bases short, with 11 bases between.

In DNA form, the CDR3 reads TGTGCCACCGGGGACAGTTCCTACAATGAGCAGTTCTTC. It encodes CATGDSSYNEQFF. This rearrangement joins TRBV24-1 to TRBJ2-1, with TRBD1 matching 7 bases. Trimming took 9 bases from V and 1 from J; bases not matched to a gene: 2. CDR1 is KGHDR and CDR2 is SFDVKD in the germline V gene. The CDR3 runs 13 residues.

This clonotype was found a few times. The chain is built from TRBV27 and TRBJ2-1; 7 bases line up with TRBD2. The DNA end is more similar to TRBJ2-7, so the J call may be wrong. Germline CDR1 and CDR2: MNHEY and SMNVEV (reference sequence). The CDR3 is 17 residues long. CDR3 bases: TGTGCCAGCAGTTTTCTACCTCTAGCGGAGAGGTACAATGAGCAGTACTTC. Translating gives CASSFLPLAERYNEQYF.

V usage is TRBV12-3 or TRBV12-4 and J usage is TRBJ2-5; 8 bases are shared with TRBD2. The CDR3 is made up of 15 amino acids. Losses at the gene ends were 6 bases for V and 0 bases for J; bases not matched to a gene: 6. In DNA, the CDR3 is TGTGCCAGCAGCGCGGGGGGACTTTACCAAGAGACCCAGTACTTC. It codes for CASSAGGLYQETQYF.

The chain links TRBV6-2 or TRBV6-3 to TRBJ2-1; no reliable D call. V lost 3 bases and J 3 bases, leaving 15 bases between the germline ends. The CDR3 covers 16 residues. Looked up from germline, CDR1 is MNHEY and CDR2 is SVGEGT. The CDR3 region is CASSYLKEPGYNEQFF. The CDR3 bases are TGTGCCAGCAGTTATCTTAAGGAGCCAGGCTACAATGAGCAGTTCTTC.

The J gene is TRBJ2-7, the V gene TRBV20-1; tentatively, D is TRBD1 or TRBD2 (5 bases each). Germline CDR1 DFQATT, CDR2 SNEGSKA (reference sequence). CDR3 size: 14 residues. Trimming stripped 1 base from V and 0 bases from J, with 10 bases between. Here the CDR3 reads CSARGDAGSYEQYF. The CDR3 nucleotides are TGCAGTGCTAGAGGGGACGCAGGCTCCTACGAGCAGTACTTC.

This clonotype was counted between two and nine times. The rearrangement joins TRBV20-1 to TRBJ2-5; 10 nucleotides match TRBD2. The trim removed 5 bases at V and 4 bases at J, leaving 16 bases unmatched. This CDR3 has 17 residues. From germline, CDR1 is DFQATT and CDR2 SNEGSKA (reference sequence). For the CDR3, the DNA is TGCAGTGCTGACGAGACCAGAGCGGGAGGGCCGAGAGAGACCCAGTACTTC. Translated: CSADETRAGGPRETQYF.

The chain uses TRBV14 and TRBJ2-1, with 9 positions matching TRBD1. This CDR3 contains 15 residues. Trimming took 7 bases from V and 0 from J; bases not matched to a gene: 4. CDR1 and CDR2 (germline): SGHDN, FVKESK. CDR3 amino acids: CASTKDRGSYNEQFF. The CDR3 DNA follows: TGTGCCAGCACCAAGGACAGGGGCTCCTACAATGAGCAGTTCTTC. The complete variable domain, with remaining parts taken from reference TRBV14 and TRBJ2-1, reads EAGVTQFPSHSVIEKGQTVTLRCDPISGHDNLYWYRRVMGKEIKFLLHFVKESKQDESGMPNNRFLAERTGGTYSTLKVQPAELEDSGVYFCASTKDRGSYNEQFFGPGTRLTVL.

The V gene is TRBV3-1, the J gene TRBJ2-4, with D possibly TRBD2 on 6 matching bases. V was cut by 6 bases and J by 2 bases, with 14 bases left in between. The CDR3 extends over 15 amino acids. Germline values: CDR1 LGHDT, CDR2 YNNKEL (reference sequence). The CDR3 DNA follows: TGTGCCAGCAGTCTTAGTGGGGGGACCAAAAACATTCAGTACTTC. As protein: CASSLSGGTKNIQYF.

A few counts support this clonotype. The chain recombines TRBV4-2 with TRBJ2-7, with 9 positions matching TRBD1. Germline lookup yields CDR1 LGHNA and CDR2 YNFKEQ. The CDR3 length is 21 residues. The J segment lost 0 bases and the V segment lost 0 bases, leaving 18 bases of the junction unmatched. CDR3 region: CASSQDGVAGQGPPGSYEQYF. Written as DNA, the CDR3 is TGTGCCAGCAGCCAAGATGGGGTGGCTGGACAGGGGCCCCCGGGCTCCTACGAGCAGTACTTC.

This chain joins TRBV9 and TRBJ1-4; a possible D gene is TRBD1 (5 bases). Per the germline V gene, CDR1 is SGDLS and CDR2 is YYNGEE. Trimming took off 3 bases at V and 2 bases at J, with 14 bases between the two ends. CDR3 length: 16 residues. The CDR3 loop reads CASSGGDSWTNEKLFF. The CDR3 DNA is TGTGCCAGCAGCGGCGGCGACAGTTGGACTAATGAAAAACTGTTTTTT.

J is TRBJ1-2 and V is TRBV28; D is possibly TRBD1 (6 bases). The CDR3 runs to 15 residues. Per germline, CDR1 MDHEN and CDR2 SYDVKM. Trimming pared 4 bases from V and 3 bases from J, leaving 15 bases between. CDR3 sequence (DNA): TGTGCCAGCAGTTCGCAGGGGTTAGGGGACTATGGCTACACCTTC. Translated: CASSSQGLGDYGYTF.

The chain couples TRBV10-3 to TRBJ1-5; 9 bases match TRBD1. Trimming took 8 bases from V and 5 from J; bases not matched to a gene: 10. The CDR3 consists of 15 residues. Germline CDR1 ENHRY, CDR2 SYGVKD. The CDR3 is CAIGGQGDQYQPQHF. CDR3 coding DNA: TGTGCCATCGGGGGACAGGGCGATCAGTATCAGCCCCAGCATTTT.

The chain has TRBV28 and TRBJ1-4; D gene ambiguous. V was clipped by 2 bases and J by 8 bases, with 6 bases between them. The CDR3 has 12 residues. CDR1 is MDHEN, CDR2 SYDVKM, per germline. Here the CDR3 reads CASSLINEKLFF. DNA of the CDR3: TGTGCCAGCAGTTTAATTAACGAAAAACTGTTTTTT.

In this sample, this clonotype turned up a few times. This chain connects TRBV25-1 to TRBJ2-7; D is ambiguous. The germline V gene encodes CDR1 MGHDK and CDR2 SYGVNS. V gave up 5 bases and J gave up 6 bases, with 14 bases separating them. This CDR3 contains 13 residues. CDR3 nucleotide sequence: TGTGCCAGCAGTCCGAGTAGACCCTTCGAGCAGTACTTC. Protein sequence: CASSPSRPFEQYF.

The chain has TRBV18 and TRBJ1-1; the D is unclear. Germline CDR1 reads KGHSH; CDR2 reads LQKENI. Trimming removed 5 bases at V and 2 bases at J, with 9 bases between. This CDR3 spans 13 amino acids. The CDR3 sequence is CASSTLDNTEAFF. Written as DNA, the CDR3 is TGTGCCAGCTCAACGTTGGACAACACTGAAGCTTTCTTT.

The chain carries TRBV3-1 and TRBJ1-1, with 10 nucleotides matching TRBD1. Unmatched junction bases numbered 2, after V lost 3 bases and J lost 10 bases. CDR3 length: 12 residues. Germline CDR1 reads LGHDT; CDR2 reads YNNKEL (reference sequence). The CDR3 nucleotides read TGTGCCAGCAGCCACAGACAGGGGGCAGCTTTCTTT. It specifies CASSHRQGAAFF.

This clonotype was found once. The V and J genes are TRBV7-2 and TRBJ2-7; D not resolved. The CDR3 runs to 13 residues. Germline lookup yields CDR1 SGHTA and CDR2 FQGNSA. Trimming removed 1 base from V and 6 bases from J, with 10 bases in between. The CDR3 is CASSLDLALEQYF. CDR3 sequence (DNA): TGTGCCAGCAGCTTAGATTTAGCCCTCGAGCAGTACTTC.

This clonotype was recorded a few times. V usage is TRBV29-1 and J usage is TRBJ1-2, with D perhaps matching TRBD1 (6 bases). Germline CDR1 reads SQVTM; CDR2 reads ANQGSEA. V gave up 4 bases and J gave up 9 bases, with 15 bases separating them. The CDR3 runs to 12 residues. The CDR3 DNA sequence: TGCAGCGTTGTTACCGGGGGCCAGAGCTACACCTTC. Translated: CSVVTGGQSYTF. Variable domain in full (rest from reference TRBV29-1 and TRBJ1-2): SAVISQKPSRDICQRGTSLTIQCQVDSQVTMMFWYRQQPGQSLTLIATANQGSEATYESGFVIDKFPISRPNLTFSTLTVSNMSPEDSSIYLCSVVTGGQSYTFGSGTRLTVV.

This clonotype was counted a single time. This rearrangement joins TRBV7-9 to TRBJ1-4, with 9 bases identical to TRBD1. From germline, CDR1 is SEHNR and CDR2 FQNEAQ (reference sequence). V shed 6 bases, J shed 8 bases, and the junction held 7 bases outside the gene matches. The CDR3 length is 14 residues. CDR3: CASSDRGSLEKLFF. Written as DNA, the CDR3 is TGTGCCAGCAGTGACAGGGGGTCTCTGGAAAAACTGTTTTTT.

This clonotype was detected only a few times. The CDR3 reads CSAWLDRERGNEQFF. The CDR3 region has the DNA TGCAGTGCTTGGTTGGACAGGGAGAGAGGGAATGAGCAGTTCTTC. The chain couples TRBV20-1 to TRBJ2-1; 8 bases line up with TRBD1. Germline CDR1 and CDR2: DFQATT and SNEGSKA (reference sequence). The CDR3 covers 15 residues. J was trimmed by 7 bases and V by 5 bases; bases with no gene match: 13.

The chain joins TRBV6-5 to TRBJ1-1; 7 positions agree with TRBD1. The V segment lost 6 bases and the J segment 9 bases; nucleotides outside the gene matches: 4. The CDR3 totals 11 residues. Germline lookup yields CDR1 MNHEY and CDR2 SVGAGI. The CDR3, as DNA: TGTGCCAGCAGACGACAGGGCCAAGCTTTCTTT. This gives the protein CASRRQGQAFF.

Comments on this clonotype: The junction differs from germline at one of its ends, possibly a read error. The chain has TRBV11-1 and TRBJ2-5; D call uncertain. Germline V gives CDR1 SGHAT, CDR2 FQDESV (reference sequence). CDR3 size: 11 residues. As DNA, the CDR3 is TGTGCCATCAGCCAGGACGTCAAGCAGTACTTC. It specifies CAISQDVKQYF.

This clonotype was observed a few times. This chain connects TRBV7-2 to TRBJ1-2, with TRBD1 matching 7 bases. V lost 8 bases and J lost 0; bases outside the gene matches: 6. Germline lookup yields CDR1 SGHTA and CDR2 FQGNSA. The CDR3 totals 14 residues. In DNA form, the CDR3 reads TGTGCCAGCCTCAGGGGGATAGCTAACTATGGCTACACCTTC. This encodes CASLRGIANYGYTF.